These 24 T cell receptor beta chains were sequenced from one sample in a study of blood T cell repertoires in COVID-19. Assay used: immunoSEQ multiplex PCR; TCRdb lists only in-frame clones, some missing. The sample includes about 170,000 clones, 75% to 90% of them seen just once. Material: PBMCs or T cells enriched from blood (not recorded which). These receptors came from a woman in her 50s who had recovered from COVID-19.

The chain employs TRBV7-3 and TRBJ2-2; 9 nucleotides line up with TRBD1. J lost 6 bases, V lost 5 bases, and 1 base had no gene match. Germline V gene data show CDR1 as SGHTA and CDR2 as FQGTGA. This CDR3 has 13 amino acids. The CDR3 sequence: CASSRQGAGELFF. In DNA form, the CDR3 reads TGTGCCAGCAGCCGACAGGGGGCCGGGGAGCTGTTTTTT.

The rearrangement uses TRBV7-5 and TRBJ2-7; the D call of TRBD1 is as the table states it, not checked on the DNA. TRBV7-5 is a recognized pseudogene. This CDR3 comprises 12 residues. CDR3 region: CVRSCRGTEQYV. CDR3 DNA: TGTGTCAGAAGCTGTAGGGGGACGGAGCAGTACGTC.

J is TRBJ1-3 and V is TRBV27, with 7 bases lining up with TRBD1. V lost 5 bases, J lost 4 bases, and 5 bases stayed unmatched. The length of the CDR3 is 14 residues. Germline values: CDR1 MNHEY, CDR2 SMNVEV (reference sequence). The CDR3 region is CASSQDRLGNTIYF. The CDR3 nucleotides are TGTGCCAGCAGTCAGGACAGGCTAGGAAACACCATATATTTT.

In this sample, this clone turned up a few times. The gene calls are TRBV7-9 and TRBJ2-2; D gene unclear. V was pared by 1 base and J by 2 bases, with 8 bases between. Germline CDR1 reads SEHNR; CDR2 reads FQNEAQ (reference sequence). The CDR3 has 15 amino acids. The CDR3 protein is CASSLVGLNTGELFF. DNA for the CDR3: TGTGCCAGCAGCTTAGTCGGGTTAAACACCGGGGAGCTGTTTTTT.

The count of this clone is one. The rearrangement links TRBV2 to TRBJ1-6, with 8 bases matching TRBD1. CDR3 length equals 15 residues. CDR1 and CDR2 from the germline V gene are SNHLY and FYNNEI. V lost 11 bases and J lost 7; bases outside the gene matches: 13. The CDR3 nucleotides are TGTGCCGCCTCTGAACAGGGACAGGAGAATTCACCCCTCCACTTT. This gives the protein CAASEQGQENSPLHF.

The chain combines TRBV6-1 with TRBJ2-3; perhaps TRBD1 as D (5 bases). Between the trimmed V and J ends, which lost 0 bases and 6 bases, there was a span of 13 bases. The CDR3 has 15 amino acids. In germline, CDR1 is MNHNS, CDR2 SASEGT. CDR3 amino acids: CASSEARLGVDTQYF. The CDR3 DNA reads TGTGCCAGCAGTGAAGCACGGCTAGGGGTGGATACGCAGTATTTT.

V usage is TRBV11-2 and J usage is TRBJ1-2; 7 bases fit TRBD1. This CDR3 contains 16 residues. J lost 4 bases, V lost 1 base, and 9 bases had no gene match. Looked up from germline, CDR1 is SGHAT and CDR2 is FQNNGV. CDR3 sequence reads: CASSLVPRDSLYGYTF. Here the CDR3 DNA reads TGTGCCAGCAGCTTAGTTCCCCGGGACAGCCTCTATGGCTACACCTTC.

The rearrangement links TRBV5-1 to TRBJ2-1; TRBD2 aligns across 12 bases. V dropped 0 bases and J dropped 6; count of bases not matched to a gene: 4. The CDR3 extends over 16 amino acids. Germline values: CDR1 SGHRS, CDR2 YFSETQ. The chain's CDR3 is CASSLAQTSGGNEQFF. DNA for the CDR3: TGCGCCAGCAGCTTGGCCCAGACTAGCGGGGGCAATGAGCAGTTCTTC.

This chain connects TRBV19 to TRBJ1-2, with TRBD1 as a possible D gene (5 bases). The V and J ends lost 1 base and 5 bases respectively, with 11 bases between them. Germline lookup yields CDR1 LNHDA and CDR2 SQIVND (reference sequence). The CDR3 spans 14 residues. The CDR3 nucleotides are TGTGCCAGTAGTATAGCTGGGACTGGGTATGGCTACACCTTC. Translating it yields CASSIAGTGYGYTF.

CDR3 amino acids: CASSLPGYQPQHF. The CDR3 DNA reads TGTGCCAGCAGTTTACCAGGATATCAGCCCCAGCATTTT. V gene TRBV28 combines with J gene TRBJ1-5, with D hard to call. This CDR3 has 13 amino acids. CDR1 MDHEN and CDR2 SYDVKM come from the germline V gene. V was shortened by 2 bases and J by 5 bases, with 7 bases between the two germline ends. Drawing the rest from reference TRBV28 and TRBJ1-5, the complete variable domain is DVKVTQSSRYLVKRTGEKVFLECVQDMDHENMFWYRQDPGLGLRLIYFSYDVKMKEKGDIPEGYSVSREKKERFSLILESASTNQTSMYLCASSLPGYQPQHFGDGTRLSIL.

The rearrangement links TRBV4-1 to TRBJ1-5, with 7 positions matching TRBD1. CDR1 MGHRA and CDR2 YSYEKL come from the germline V gene. The CDR3 length is 18 residues. Losses at the gene ends were 4 bases for V and 4 bases for J; bases not matched to a gene: 16. Here the CDR3 DNA reads TGCGCCAGCAGCCGCAGGGGGACGACCCCGGGGGAAAATCAGCCCCAGCATTTT. Its translation: CASSRRGTTPGENQPQHF.

The rearrangement links TRBV7-6 to TRBJ1-1; D remains unclear. V was shortened by 3 bases and J by 3 bases, with 8 bases between the two germline ends. Germline-derived CDR1 and CDR2 are SGHVS and FNYEAQ. The CDR3 contains 13 residues. This CDR3 is CASSFSGDTEAFF. CDR3 DNA: TGTGCCAGCAGCTTTTCCGGAGACACTGAAGCTTTCTTT.

Within the sample, this clone is large (0.1 to 1%). The V and J genes are TRBV7-9 and TRBJ2-7; D gene unclear. Germline V gene lookup returns CDR1 SEHNR and CDR2 FQNEAQ (reference sequence). V lost 4 bases and J lost 0, with 16 bases in between. This CDR3 region has 16 residues. CDR3 DNA sequence: TGTGCCAGCAGCTCTTCCGCCGACTGGCCCTCCTACGAGCAGTACGTC. Protein sequence: CASSSSADWPSYEQYV.

The rearrangement uses TRBV25-1 and TRBJ2-5, with 9 bases matching TRBD1. Trimming took 3 bases from V and 5 from J; bases not matched to a gene: 7. The V gene's germline CDR1 is MGHDK and CDR2 SYGVNS. The CDR3 is 15 amino acids. Written as DNA, the CDR3 is TGTGCCAGCAGTGACTTCGGACAGGGGACGGAGACCCAGTACTTC. This gives the protein CASSDFGQGTETQYF.

This chain links TRBV19 with TRBJ2-4, with TRBD2 identical over 11 bases. Germline loops: CDR1 LNHDA, CDR2 SQIVND (reference sequence). Germline trimming cut 2 bases from V and 11 bases from J; bases unmatched to any gene: 8. There are 15 residues in the CDR3. CDR3 nucleotides: TGTGCCAGTAGTATAATCGGACTAGCGGGCAGGGTTCAGTACTTC. Translating gives CASSIIGLAGRVQYF.

In its sample, this clone was seen a few times. The chain employs TRBV28 and TRBJ2-5; possibly TRBD2 for D (5 bases). The V gene's germline CDR1 is MDHEN and CDR2 SYDVKM. Trimming left V 7 bases short and J 4 bases short, with 19 bases between. This CDR3 is 15 amino acids long. CDR3 sequence reads: CASTRGHPGRETQYF. The CDR3 DNA sequence: TGTGCCAGCACCCGAGGGCACCCAGGAAGAGAGACCCAGTACTTC.

This clone was counted only a few times. V usage is TRBV19 and J usage is TRBJ1-2, with D hard to call. The CDR3 runs 15 residues. Trimming removed 0 bases from V and 4 bases from J, with 12 bases in between. Germline CDR1 reads LNHDA; CDR2 reads SQIVND (reference sequence). CDR3 nucleotides: TGTGCCAGTAGTATAGACGCGATCGGTCCCTATGGCTACACCTTC. It specifies CASSIDAIGPYGYTF. The whole variable domain, filled in from reference TRBV19 and TRBJ1-2, reads DGGITQSPKYLFRKEGQNVTLSCEQNLNHDAMYWYRQDPGQGLRLIYYSQIVNDFQKGDIAEGYSVSREKKESFPLTVTSAQKNPTAFYLCASSIDAIGPYGYTFGSGTRLTVV.

A remark on this clone: Sequence at one end of the junction differs from germline and may be a read error. The chain combines TRBV9 with TRBJ1-6, with 8 nucleotides matching TRBD1. CDR3 length: 17 residues. The germline V gene has CDR1 SGDLS and CDR2 YYNGEE. The CDR3 loop is CASSETLGQGYSSPLHF. The CDR3 nucleotides are TGTGCCAGCAGCGAGACGCTCGGACAGGGTTATAGTTCACCCCTCCACTTT.

The rearrangement uses TRBV5-1 and TRBJ1-4; 10 bases map to TRBD1. V lost 4 bases to trimming and J lost 3 bases; unmatched junction nucleotides: 6. Germline V gives CDR1 SGHRS, CDR2 YFSETQ. The length of the CDR3 is 16 residues. The CDR3 loop reads CASSAHGQGANEKLFF. As DNA, the CDR3 is TGCGCCAGCAGCGCCCACGGACAGGGGGCTAATGAAAAACTGTTTTTT. Variable domain in full (rest from reference TRBV5-1 and TRBJ1-4): KAGVTQTPRYLIKTRGQQVTLSCSPISGHRSVSWYQQTPGQGLQFLFEYFSETQRNKGNFPGRFSGRQFSNSRSEMNVSTLELGDSALYLCASSAHGQGANEKLFFGSGTQLSVL.

The chain employs TRBV5-1 and TRBJ1-2; D uncertain. Germline lookup yields CDR1 SGHRS and CDR2 YFSETQ. Between the trimmed V and J ends, which lost 3 bases and 4 bases, there was a span of 13 bases. The CDR3 sequence is 14 residues long. CDR3 region: CASSSYGVSYGYTF. The CDR3 coding sequence is TGCGCCAGCAGCTCCTACGGGGTATCCTATGGCTACACCTTC.

The gene calls are TRBV28 and TRBJ1-1, with a weak D call TRBD1 (6 bases). The germline V and J ends were trimmed by 4 bases and 1 base, with 13 bases remaining between them. Germline CDR1 reads MDHEN; CDR2 reads SYDVKM. This CDR3 spans 15 amino acids. The CDR3 region has the DNA TGTGCCAGCAGTTCGCCGGACAGACCGAACACTGAAGCTTTCTTT. This sequence encodes CASSSPDRPNTEAFF.

The gene calls are TRBV6-6 and TRBJ2-3; 8 nucleotides match TRBD2. CDR3 length equals 14 residues. The V gene's germline CDR1 is MNHNY and CDR2 SVGAGI (reference sequence). With V trimmed by 2 bases and J by 3 bases, 1 base remained unmatched. The CDR3 DNA sequence: TGTGCCAGCAGTTACAAGCGGGAGACAGATACGCAGTATTTT. Amino acids: CASSYKRETDTQYF.

The rearrangement links TRBV4-2 to TRBJ2-2, with TRBD2 matching 13 bases. This CDR3 has 19 residues. The V gene end was trimmed by 0 bases and the J gene end by 6 bases; junction bases not matched to a gene: 10. Germline assignment: CDR1 LGHNA and CDR2 YNFKEQ. The CDR3 DNA sequence: TGTGCCAGCAGCCAAGATGGGACTAGCGGGGTTGGTAGCGCCGGGGAGCTGTTTTTT. Translating gives CASSQDGTSGVGSAGELFF.

This clone was recorded once. Here the CDR3 DNA reads TGTGCCAGCAGTTACTCTCGGGGGGACACAGATACGCAGTATTTT. As protein: CASSYSRGDTDTQYF. This chain connects TRBV6-5 to TRBJ2-3; 7 nucleotides agree with TRBD2. There are 15 residues in the CDR3. The trim removed 0 bases at V and 2 bases at J, leaving 2 bases unmatched. Germline assignment: CDR1 MNHEY and CDR2 SVGAGI.